The present entry profiles one TCR beta chain with its context. Its specificity is not known. This entry belongs to a study of CXCR3-negative and CXCR3-positive naive CD8 T cells. Study-level information: Each library gave roughly 1.5 +/- 0.3 million of roughly 140 million TRB reads.

The libraries of TRB cDNA were prepared using 5' RACE with UMI labels. TCRdb re-analyzed the 5' RACE reads; it lists each CDR3 protein once, without DNA. This sample lists some 150,000 distinct CDR3 sequences; its ten largest clones have about 0.27%. CDR3 length: 12 residues. From germline, CDR1 is MGHDK and CDR2 SYGVNS. Cells that were CD45RO-CCR7+CD27+CD95- constituted naive CD8+ T cells. Study conclusions and caveats: After cryopreservation, expression of CXCR3 was partially reduced, and most assays were run with fresh PBMCs. With surface CD5 comparable between naive subsets, TCR strength was estimated using properties derived from the TRB CDR3. CXCR3-positive naive cells had TRB CDR3s that were more hydrophobic than CXCR3-negative naive cells had.

Sequenced: naive CXCR3+ CD8+ T cells from blood. Subset noted: CD45RO-CCR7+CD27+CD95- naive CD8+ T cells expressing CXCR3 (TNR3+). This chain connects TRBV25-1 to TRBJ2-7. The TCR sequence derives from a human donor in good health. Some clones in this sample may be carry-over from other donors' samples. The CDR3: CASSGVVHEQYF.